This T cell receptor beta chain is from a study of blood T cells in healthy people across ages. Overall study context: About one barcoded beta molecule per two T cells came from capture by template switching.

Germline-derived CDR1 and CDR2 are MNHNS and SASEGT. V gave up 4 bases and J gave up 1 base, with 7 bases separating them. This CDR3 spans 13 amino acids. A second PCR, run for about 7 to 11 cycles, used a sample-barcoded 5' primer plus a J-beta primer mix. TCRdb itself ran the 5' RACE reads through MiXCR, one entry per CDR3 protein. There are hundreds of thousands of distinct CDR3 sequences in the sample; approximately 48% occur only once, and roughly 19% lies in the top ten. Sample: blood. The origin of this receptor is a man in his 60s in good health. This chain uses TRBV6-1 with TRBJ2-5; D assignment may be TRBD1 or TRBD2 (5 bases each). As DNA, the CDR3 is TGTGCCAGCAGTGGGGGGTTCCAAGAGACCCAGTACTTC. Translation: CASSGGFQETQYF.